This T cell receptor beta chain comes out of a study of blood T cell repertoires in COVID-19. Assay: immunoSEQ multiplex PCR; the TCRdb copy retains only in-frame clones and omits some. The data hold around 100,000 clones, with approximately 91% observed a single time. In germline, CDR1 is SGHRS, CDR2 YFSETQ. The germline V and J ends were trimmed by 0 bases and 6 bases, with 14 bases remaining between them. This CDR3 contains 15 residues. Input material: peripheral blood. The clonotype was recovered from a man aged 50-59 years with active COVID-19. The rearrangement uses TRBV5-1 and TRBJ2-3, with D possibly matching TRBD1 (5 bases). The CDR3 bases are TGCGCCAGCAGCTTGGCCTCCCTCCCAGGGGATACGCAGTATTTT. This sequence encodes CASSLASLPGDTQYF.